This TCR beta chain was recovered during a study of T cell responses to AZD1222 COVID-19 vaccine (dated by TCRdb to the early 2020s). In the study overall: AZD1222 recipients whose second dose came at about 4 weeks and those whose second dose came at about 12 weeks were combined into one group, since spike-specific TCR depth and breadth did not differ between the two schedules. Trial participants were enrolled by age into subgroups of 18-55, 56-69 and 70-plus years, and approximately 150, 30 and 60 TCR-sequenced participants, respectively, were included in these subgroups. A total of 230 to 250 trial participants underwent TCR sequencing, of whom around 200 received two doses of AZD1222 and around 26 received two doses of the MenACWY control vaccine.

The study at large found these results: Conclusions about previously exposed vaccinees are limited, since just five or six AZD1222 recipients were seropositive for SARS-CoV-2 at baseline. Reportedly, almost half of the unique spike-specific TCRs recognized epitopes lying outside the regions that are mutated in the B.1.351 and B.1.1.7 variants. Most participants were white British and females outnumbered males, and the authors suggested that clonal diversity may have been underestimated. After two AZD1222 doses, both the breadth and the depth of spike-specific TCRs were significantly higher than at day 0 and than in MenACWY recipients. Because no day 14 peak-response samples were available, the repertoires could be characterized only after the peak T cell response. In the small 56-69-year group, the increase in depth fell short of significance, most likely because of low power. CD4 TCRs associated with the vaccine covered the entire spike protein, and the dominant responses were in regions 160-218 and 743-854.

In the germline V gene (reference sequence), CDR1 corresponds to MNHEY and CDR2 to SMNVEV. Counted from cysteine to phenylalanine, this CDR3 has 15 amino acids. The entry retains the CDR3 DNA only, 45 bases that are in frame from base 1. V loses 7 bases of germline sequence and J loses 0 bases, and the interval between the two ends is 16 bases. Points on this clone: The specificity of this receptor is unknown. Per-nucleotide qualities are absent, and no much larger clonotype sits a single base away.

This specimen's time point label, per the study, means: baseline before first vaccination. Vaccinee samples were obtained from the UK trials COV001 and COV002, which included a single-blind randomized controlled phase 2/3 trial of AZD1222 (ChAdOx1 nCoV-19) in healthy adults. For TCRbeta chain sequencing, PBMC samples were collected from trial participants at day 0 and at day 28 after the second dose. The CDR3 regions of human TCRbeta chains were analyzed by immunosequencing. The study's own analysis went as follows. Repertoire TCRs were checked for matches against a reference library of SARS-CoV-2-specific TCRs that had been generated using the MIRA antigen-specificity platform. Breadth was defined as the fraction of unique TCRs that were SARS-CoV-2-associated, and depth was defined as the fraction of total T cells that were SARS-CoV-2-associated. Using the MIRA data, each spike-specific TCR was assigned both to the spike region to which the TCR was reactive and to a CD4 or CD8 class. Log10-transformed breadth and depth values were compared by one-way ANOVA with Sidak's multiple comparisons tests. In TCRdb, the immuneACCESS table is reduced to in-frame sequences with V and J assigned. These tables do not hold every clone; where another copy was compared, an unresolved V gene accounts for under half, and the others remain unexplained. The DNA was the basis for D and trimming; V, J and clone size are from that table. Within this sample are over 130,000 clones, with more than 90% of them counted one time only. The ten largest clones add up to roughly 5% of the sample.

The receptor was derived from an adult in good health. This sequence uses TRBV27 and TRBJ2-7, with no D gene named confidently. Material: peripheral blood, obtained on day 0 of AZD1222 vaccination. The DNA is TGTGCCAGCATGCGCTTCCCCTCGAGCTCCTACGAGCAGTACTTC. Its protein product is CASMRFPSSSYEQYF.